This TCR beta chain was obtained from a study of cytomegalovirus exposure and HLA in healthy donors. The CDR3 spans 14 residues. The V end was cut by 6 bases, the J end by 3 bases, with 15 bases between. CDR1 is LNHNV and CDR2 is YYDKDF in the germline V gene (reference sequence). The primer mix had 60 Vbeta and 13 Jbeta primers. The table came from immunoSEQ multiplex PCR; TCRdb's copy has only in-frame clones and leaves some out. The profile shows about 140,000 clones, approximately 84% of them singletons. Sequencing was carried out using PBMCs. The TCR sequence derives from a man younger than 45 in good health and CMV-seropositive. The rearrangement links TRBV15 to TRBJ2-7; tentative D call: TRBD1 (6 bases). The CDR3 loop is CATSATGQFYEQYF. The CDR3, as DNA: TGTGCCACCAGTGCAACCGGACAGTTCTACGAGCAGTACTTC. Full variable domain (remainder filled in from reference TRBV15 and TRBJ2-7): DAMVIQNPRYQVTQFGKPVTLSCSQTLNHNVMYWYQQKSSQAPKLLFHYYDKDFNNEADTPDNFQSRRPNTSFCFLDIRSPGLGDTAMYLCATSATGQFYEQYFGPGTRLTVT.